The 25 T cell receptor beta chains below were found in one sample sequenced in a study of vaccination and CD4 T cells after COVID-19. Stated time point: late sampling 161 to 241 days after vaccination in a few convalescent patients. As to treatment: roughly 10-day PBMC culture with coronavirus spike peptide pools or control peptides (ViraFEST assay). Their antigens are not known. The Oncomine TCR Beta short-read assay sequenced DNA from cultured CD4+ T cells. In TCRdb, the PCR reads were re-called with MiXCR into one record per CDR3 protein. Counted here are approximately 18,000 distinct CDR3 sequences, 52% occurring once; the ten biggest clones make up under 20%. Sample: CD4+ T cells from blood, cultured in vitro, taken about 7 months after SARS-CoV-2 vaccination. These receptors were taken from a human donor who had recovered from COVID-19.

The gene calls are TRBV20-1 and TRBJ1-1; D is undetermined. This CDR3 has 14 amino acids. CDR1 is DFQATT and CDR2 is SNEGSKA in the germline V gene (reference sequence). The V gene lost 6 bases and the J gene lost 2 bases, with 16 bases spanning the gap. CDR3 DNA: TGCAGTGCAACATCCGGGTGGGGAAACACTGAAGCTTTCTTT. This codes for CSATSGWGNTEAFF.

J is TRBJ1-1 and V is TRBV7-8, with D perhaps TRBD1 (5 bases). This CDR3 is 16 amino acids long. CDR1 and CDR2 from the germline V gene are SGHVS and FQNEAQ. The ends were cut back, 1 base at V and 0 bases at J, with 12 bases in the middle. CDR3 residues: CASSLEGRLVNTEAFF. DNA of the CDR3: TGTGCCAGCAGCTTAGAGGGGCGGCTAGTGAACACTGAAGCTTTCTTT.

The CDR3 loop reads CASSLETAQETQYF. In nucleotides, the CDR3 is TGTGCCAGCAGCTTGGAGACAGCCCAAGAGACCCAGTACTTC. V gene TRBV11-3 combines with J gene TRBJ2-5; weak D call: TRBD1 (5 bases). CDR1 and CDR2 from the germline V gene are SGHNT and YENEEA. The length of the CDR3 is 14 residues. V was cut by 3 bases and J by 1 base, with 9 bases left in between.

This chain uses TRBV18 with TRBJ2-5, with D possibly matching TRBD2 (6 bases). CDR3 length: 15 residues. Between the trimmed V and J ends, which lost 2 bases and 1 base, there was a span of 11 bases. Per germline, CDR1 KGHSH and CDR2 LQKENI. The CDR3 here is CASSPSLAFQETQYF. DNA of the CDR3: TGTGCCAGCTCACCATCACTAGCTTTCCAAGAGACCCAGTACTTC.

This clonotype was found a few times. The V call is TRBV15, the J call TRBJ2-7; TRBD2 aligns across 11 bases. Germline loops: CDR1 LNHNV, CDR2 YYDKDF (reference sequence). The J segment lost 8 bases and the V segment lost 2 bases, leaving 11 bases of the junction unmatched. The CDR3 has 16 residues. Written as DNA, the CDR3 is TGTGCCACCAGCAGACCCGCGACTAGCGGGATTCCTCAGCAGTACTTC. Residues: CATSRPATSGIPQQYF.

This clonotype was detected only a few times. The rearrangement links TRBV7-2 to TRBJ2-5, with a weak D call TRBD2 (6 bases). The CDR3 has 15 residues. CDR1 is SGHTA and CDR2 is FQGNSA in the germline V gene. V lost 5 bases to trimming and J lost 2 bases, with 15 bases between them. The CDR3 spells CASSLMTSGQETQYF. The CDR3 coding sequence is TGTGCCAGCAGCCTTATGACAAGCGGGCAAGAGACCCAGTACTTC. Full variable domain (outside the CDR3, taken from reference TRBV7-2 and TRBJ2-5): GAGVSQSPSNKVTEKGKDVELRCDPISGHTALYWYRQSLGQGLEFLIYFQGNSAPDKSGLPSDRFSAERTGGSVSTLTIQRTQQEDSAVYLCASSLMTSGQETQYFGPGTRLLVL.

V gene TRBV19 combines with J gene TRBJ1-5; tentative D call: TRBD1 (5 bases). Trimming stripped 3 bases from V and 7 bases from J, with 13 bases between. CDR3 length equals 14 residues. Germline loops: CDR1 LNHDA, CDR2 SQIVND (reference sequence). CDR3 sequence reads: CASSIRDGGQPQHF. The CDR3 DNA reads TGTGCCAGTAGTATCCGGGACGGCGGCCAGCCCCAGCATTTT.

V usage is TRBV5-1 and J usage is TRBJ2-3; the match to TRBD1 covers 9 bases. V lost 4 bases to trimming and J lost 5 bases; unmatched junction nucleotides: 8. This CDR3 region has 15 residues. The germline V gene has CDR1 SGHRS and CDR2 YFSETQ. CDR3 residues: CASSRKTGGGDTQYF. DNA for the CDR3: TGCGCCAGCAGCCGTAAGACAGGGGGAGGAGATACGCAGTATTTT.

CDR3 loop: CASSSRLAGGADTQYF. The CDR3 nucleotides are TGTGCCAGCAGCTCTAGACTAGCGGGAGGGGCAGATACGCAGTATTTT. The J gene is TRBJ2-3, the V gene TRBV11-3; TRBD2 matches at 14 bases. CDR3 length: 16 amino acids. Per germline, CDR1 SGHNT and CDR2 YENEEA. Trimming at V came to 4 bases and at J to 4 bases, leaving 4 bases not matched to a gene.

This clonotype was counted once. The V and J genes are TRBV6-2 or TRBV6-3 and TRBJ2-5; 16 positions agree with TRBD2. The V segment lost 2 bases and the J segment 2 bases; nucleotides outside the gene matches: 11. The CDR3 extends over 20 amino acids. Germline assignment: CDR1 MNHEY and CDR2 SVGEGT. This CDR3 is CASSYVPGLAGGFRQETQYF. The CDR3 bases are TGTGCCAGCAGTTACGTTCCGGGACTAGCGGGGGGGTTTAGGCAAGAGACCCAGTACTTC.

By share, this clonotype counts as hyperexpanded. CDR3 sequence (DNA): TGTGCCAGCCGTATCGTGTCGACAGGGCCGGGCAATCAGCCCCAGCATTTT. This codes for CASRIVSTGPGNQPQHF. V usage is TRBV19 and J usage is TRBJ1-5; 7 nucleotides align to TRBD1. The CDR3 is 17 amino acids. From germline, CDR1 is LNHDA and CDR2 SQIVND (reference sequence). The V gene end was trimmed by 9 bases and the J gene end by 2 bases; junction bases not matched to a gene: 16.

The CDR3 DNA reads as TGTGCCAGCAGCTTGGCCGCGGGTAACTATGGCTACACCTTC. As protein: CASSLAAGNYGYTF. This chain uses TRBV5-4 with TRBJ1-2; D unclear. The CDR3 sequence is 14 residues long. Trimming stripped 0 bases from V and 1 base from J, with 7 bases between. Germline V CDR1 and CDR2: SGHNT, YYREEE (reference sequence). The full variable domain, in which reference TRBV5-4 and TRBJ1-2 provide the parts outside the CDR3, is ETGVTQSPTHLIKTRGQQVTLRCSSQSGHNTVSWYQQALGQGPQFIFQYYREEENGRGNFPPRFSGLQFPNYSSELNVNALELDDSALYLCASSLAAGNYGYTFGSGTRLTVV.

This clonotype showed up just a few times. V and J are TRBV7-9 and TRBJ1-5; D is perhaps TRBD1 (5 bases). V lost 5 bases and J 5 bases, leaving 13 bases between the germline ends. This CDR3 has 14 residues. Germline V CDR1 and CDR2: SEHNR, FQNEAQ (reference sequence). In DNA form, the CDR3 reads TGTGCCAGCAGCCCGCAGGGAGCCGATCAGCCCCAGCATTTT. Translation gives CASSPQGADQPQHF.

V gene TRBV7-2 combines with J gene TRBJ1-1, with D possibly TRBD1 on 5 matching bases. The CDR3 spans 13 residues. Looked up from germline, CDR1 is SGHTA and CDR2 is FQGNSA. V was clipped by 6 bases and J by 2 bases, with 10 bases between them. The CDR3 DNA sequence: TGTGCCAGCAGTGTGACAGCCAACACTGAAGCTTTCTTT. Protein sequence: CASSVTANTEAFF.

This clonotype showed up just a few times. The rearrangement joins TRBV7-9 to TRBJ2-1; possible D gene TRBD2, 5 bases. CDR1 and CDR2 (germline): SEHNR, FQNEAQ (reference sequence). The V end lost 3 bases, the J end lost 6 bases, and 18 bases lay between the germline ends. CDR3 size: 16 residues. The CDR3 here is CASSLIPGREGNEQFF. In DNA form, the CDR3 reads TGTGCCAGCAGCTTGATCCCAGGCCGGGAAGGCAATGAGCAGTTCTTC.

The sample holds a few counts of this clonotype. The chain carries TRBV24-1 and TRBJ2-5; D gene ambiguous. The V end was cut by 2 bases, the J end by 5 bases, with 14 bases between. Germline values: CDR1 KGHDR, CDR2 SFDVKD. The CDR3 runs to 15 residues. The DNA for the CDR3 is TGTGCCACCAGTGATTCGAAGGGCCCTGGGGAGACCCAGTACTTC. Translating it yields CATSDSKGPGETQYF.

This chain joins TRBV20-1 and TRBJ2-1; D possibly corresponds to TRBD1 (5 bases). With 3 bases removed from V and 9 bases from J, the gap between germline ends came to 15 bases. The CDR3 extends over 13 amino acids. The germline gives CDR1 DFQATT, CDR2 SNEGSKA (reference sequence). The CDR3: CSARTFLTGEQFF. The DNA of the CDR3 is TGCAGTGCTAGGACCTTCCTTACAGGTGAGCAGTTCTTC.

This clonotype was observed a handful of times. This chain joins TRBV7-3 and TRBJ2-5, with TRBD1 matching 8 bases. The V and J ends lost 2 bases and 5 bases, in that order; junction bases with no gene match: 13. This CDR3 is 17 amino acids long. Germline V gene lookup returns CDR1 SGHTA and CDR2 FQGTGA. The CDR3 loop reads CASSLWGHGQGTETQYF. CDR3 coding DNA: TGTGCCAGCAGCTTATGGGGACACGGACAGGGCACGGAGACCCAGTACTTC. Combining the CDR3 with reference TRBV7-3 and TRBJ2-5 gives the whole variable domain GAGVSQTPSNKVTEKGKYVELRCDPISGHTALYWYRQSLGQGPEFLIYFQGTGAADDSGLPNDRFFAVRPEGSVSTLKIQRTERGDSAVYLCASSLWGHGQGTETQYFGPGTRLLVL.

The CDR3 sequence is CSARSLLGQSNTGELFF. The CDR3 bases are TGCAGTGCTAGGAGTTTGTTGGGACAGTCAAACACCGGGGAGCTGTTTTTT. The rearrangement uses TRBV20-1 and TRBJ2-2; 7 nucleotides agree with TRBD1. The V gene end was trimmed by 3 bases and the J gene end by 2 bases; junction bases not matched to a gene: 12. The CDR3 totals 17 residues. From germline, CDR1 is DFQATT and CDR2 SNEGSKA (reference sequence).

This CDR3 reads CASSAGGQGYQETQYF. DNA of the CDR3: TGTGCCAGCAGCGCCGGAGGACAGGGGTACCAAGAGACCCAGTACTTC. The V gene is TRBV14, the J gene TRBJ2-5; 9 bases fit TRBD1. Germline V gene sequence: CDR1 SGHDN, CDR2 FVKESK. The length of the CDR3 is 16 residues. V lost 5 bases and J lost 0; bases outside the gene matches: 7.

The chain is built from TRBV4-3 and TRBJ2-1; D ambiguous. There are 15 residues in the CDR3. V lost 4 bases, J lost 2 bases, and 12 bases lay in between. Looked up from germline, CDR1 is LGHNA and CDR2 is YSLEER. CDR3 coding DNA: TGCGCCAGCAGCCGAGACTGGAGCCCCTACAATGAGCAGTTCTTC. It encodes CASSRDWSPYNEQFF.

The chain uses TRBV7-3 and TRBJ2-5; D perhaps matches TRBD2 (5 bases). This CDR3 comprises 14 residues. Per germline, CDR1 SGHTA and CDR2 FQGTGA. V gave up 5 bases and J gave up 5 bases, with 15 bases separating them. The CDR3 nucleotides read TGTGCCAGCAGCCGGGGTACGGGGATGGAGACCCAGTACTTC. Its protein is CASSRGTGMETQYF.

The CDR3 DNA reads as TGCAGTGCTAGAGTCCCGGATGGGGGTAACACTGAAGCTTTCTTT. Its protein is CSARVPDGGNTEAFF. The V call is TRBV20-1, the J call TRBJ1-1; D perhaps matches TRBD1 (5 bases). The V end was cut by 1 base, the J end by 2 bases, with 14 bases between. The CDR3 is 15 amino acids. Germline values: CDR1 DFQATT, CDR2 SNEGSKA (reference sequence).

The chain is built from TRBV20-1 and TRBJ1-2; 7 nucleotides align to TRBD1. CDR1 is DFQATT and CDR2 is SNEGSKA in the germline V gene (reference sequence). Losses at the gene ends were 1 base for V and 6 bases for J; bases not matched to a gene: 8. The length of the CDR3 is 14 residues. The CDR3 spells CSARATGVGHGYTF. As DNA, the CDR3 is TGCAGTGCTAGAGCTACAGGGGTAGGTCATGGCTACACCTTC.

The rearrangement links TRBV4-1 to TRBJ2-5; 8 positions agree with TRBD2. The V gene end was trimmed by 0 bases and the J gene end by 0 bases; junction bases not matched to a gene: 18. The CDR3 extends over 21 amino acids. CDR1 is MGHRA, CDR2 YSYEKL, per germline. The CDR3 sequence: CASSQEKGTGRLAGYQETQYF. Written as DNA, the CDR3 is TGCGCCAGCAGCCAAGAAAAGGGAACGGGGCGCCTAGCGGGCTACCAAGAGACCCAGTACTTC.